The entry that follows covers one TCR beta chain sequence. Its cognate antigen is unknown. This entry comes from a study of cytomegalovirus exposure and HLA in healthy donors. Across the whole study: Most donors, roughly 77% of a few hundred genotyped, fell in the Caucasian-associated ancestry cluster. Study-wide points: An analysis was carried out at a later point. It showed that HLA-associated TCR beta chains were more clonally expanded than equally common non-associated chains. Cytomegalovirus-associated TCR beta chains were listed, numbering some 150. Reports indicated that the classifier achieved high specificity and sensitivity in diagnosing cytomegalovirus status.

Germline V CDR1 and CDR2: SEHNR, FQNEAQ (reference sequence). The V and J ends lost 7 bases and 3 bases, in that order; junction bases with no gene match: 14. The CDR3 sequence is 16 residues long. 60 Vbeta and 13 Jbeta primers were used in PCR. The protocol was immunoSEQ multiplex PCR, while the TCRdb copy is restricted to in-frame clones and leaves out a portion. The sample yields 150,000 to 200,000 clones, roughly four fifths seen once. The V gene is TRBV7-9, the J gene TRBJ2-7, with TRBD1 matching over 8 bases. The material sequenced was PBMCs. The clonotype originates from a woman aged 40-49 years in good health and CMV-seronegative. DNA of the CDR3: TGTGCCAGCACGTCTTTTCCGGGACAGGTCTACTACGAGCAGTACTTC. It specifies CASTSFPGQVYYEQYF.